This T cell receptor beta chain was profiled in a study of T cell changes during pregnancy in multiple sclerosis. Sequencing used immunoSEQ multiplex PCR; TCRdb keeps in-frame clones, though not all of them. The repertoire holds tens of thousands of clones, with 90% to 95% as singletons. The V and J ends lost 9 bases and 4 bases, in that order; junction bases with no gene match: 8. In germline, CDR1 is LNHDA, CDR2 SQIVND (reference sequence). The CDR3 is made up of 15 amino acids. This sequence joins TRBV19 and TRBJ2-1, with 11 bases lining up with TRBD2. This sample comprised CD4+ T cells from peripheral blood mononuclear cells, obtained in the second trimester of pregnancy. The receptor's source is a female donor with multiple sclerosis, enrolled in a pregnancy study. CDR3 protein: CASQTGTSGYNEQFF. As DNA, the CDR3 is TGTGCCAGCCAAACCGGGACTAGCGGTTACAATGAGCAGTTCTTC.